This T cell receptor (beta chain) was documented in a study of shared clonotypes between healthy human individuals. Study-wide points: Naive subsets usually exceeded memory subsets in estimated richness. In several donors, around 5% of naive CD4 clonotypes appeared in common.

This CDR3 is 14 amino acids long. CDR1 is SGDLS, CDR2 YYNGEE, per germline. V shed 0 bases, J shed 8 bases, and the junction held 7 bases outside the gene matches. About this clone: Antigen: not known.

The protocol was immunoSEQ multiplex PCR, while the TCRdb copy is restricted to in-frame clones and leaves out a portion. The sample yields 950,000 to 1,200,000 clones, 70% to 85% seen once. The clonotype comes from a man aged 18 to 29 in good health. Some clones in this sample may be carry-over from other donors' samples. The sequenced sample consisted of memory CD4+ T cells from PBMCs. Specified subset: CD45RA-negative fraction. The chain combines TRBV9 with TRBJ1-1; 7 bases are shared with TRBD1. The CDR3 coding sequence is TGTGCCAGCAGCGTAGCGGCAGGGGGTTTGGAAGCTTTCTTT. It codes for CASSVAAGGLEAFF.